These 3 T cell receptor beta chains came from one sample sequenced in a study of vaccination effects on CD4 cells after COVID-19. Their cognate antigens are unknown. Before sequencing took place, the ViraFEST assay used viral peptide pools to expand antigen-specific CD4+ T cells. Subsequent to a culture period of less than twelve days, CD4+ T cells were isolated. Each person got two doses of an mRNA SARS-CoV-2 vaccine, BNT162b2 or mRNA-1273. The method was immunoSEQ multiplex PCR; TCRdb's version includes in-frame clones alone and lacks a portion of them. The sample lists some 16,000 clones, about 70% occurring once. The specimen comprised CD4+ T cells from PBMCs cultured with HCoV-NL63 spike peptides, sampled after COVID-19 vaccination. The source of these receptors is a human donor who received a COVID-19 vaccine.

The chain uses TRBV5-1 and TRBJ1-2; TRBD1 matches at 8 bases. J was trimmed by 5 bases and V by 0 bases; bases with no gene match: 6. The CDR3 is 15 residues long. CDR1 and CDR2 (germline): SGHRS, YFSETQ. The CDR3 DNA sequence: TGCGCCAGCAGCTTGGGACAGGGGCTTGAGTATGGCTACACCTTC. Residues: CASSLGQGLEYGYTF.

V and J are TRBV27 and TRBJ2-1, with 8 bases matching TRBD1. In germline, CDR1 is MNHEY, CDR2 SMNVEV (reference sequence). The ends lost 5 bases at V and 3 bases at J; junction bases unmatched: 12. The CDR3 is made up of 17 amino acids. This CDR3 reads CASSQMVGQGFYNEQFF. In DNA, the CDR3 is TGTGCCAGCAGTCAGATGGTAGGACAGGGATTCTACAATGAGCAGTTCTTC.

This chain's CDR3 is CASSEARGSTEAFF. CDR3 sequence (DNA): TGTGCCAGCAGTGAAGCTAGGGGGAGCACTGAAGCTTTCTTT. V gene TRBV6-1 combines with J gene TRBJ1-1; possibly TRBD1 for D (6 bases). There are 14 residues in the CDR3. Per germline, CDR1 MNHNS and CDR2 SASEGT. Trimming removed 0 bases from V and 4 bases from J, with 9 bases in between.